The 5 T cell receptor beta chains below all came from one sample that was sequenced in a study of blood T cell repertoires in COVID-19. Generated by immunoSEQ multiplex PCR, the TCRdb table keeps only in-frame clones and is missing some. The repertoire includes more than 70,000 clones, approximately 86% of them detected once, and around 20% sits in the top ten. The sample consisted of peripheral blood. The receptors come from a woman of 80 years or more with acute or convalescent COVID-19.

The chain joins TRBV10-3 to TRBJ1-5; 11 nucleotides agree with TRBD1. The CDR3 extends over 16 amino acids. V was clipped by 0 bases and J by 6 bases; unmatched bases: 4. Germline V gene data show CDR1 as ENHRY and CDR2 as SYGVKD. CDR3 region: CAISESRTGGPQPQHF. CDR3 sequence (DNA): TGTGCCATCAGTGAGTCGAGGACAGGGGGCCCTCAGCCCCAGCATTTT.

The chain combines TRBV10-3 with TRBJ2-1, with D maybe TRBD1 (6 bases). V was clipped by 6 bases and J by 5 bases, with 11 bases between them. Germline V lookup: CDR1 ENHRY, CDR2 SYGVKD. The CDR3 is made up of 13 amino acids. Here the CDR3 reads CAISNRDDNEQFF. In DNA form, the CDR3 reads TGTGCCATCAGCAACAGGGACGACAATGAGCAGTTCTTC.

This chain links TRBV7-3 with TRBJ1-1; a possible D gene is TRBD1 (6 bases). CDR3 size: 15 residues. With 6 bases removed from V and 6 bases from J, the gap between germline ends came to 20 bases. Germline CDR1 and CDR2: SGHTA and FQGTGA. The CDR3 spells CASSPTRGMGAEAFF. CDR3 nucleotides: TGTGCCAGCAGTCCAACGAGGGGGATGGGCGCTGAAGCTTTCTTT.

J is TRBJ2-7 and V is TRBV11-3, with 7 bases that match TRBD1. The V gene end was trimmed by 3 bases and the J gene end by 2 bases; junction bases not matched to a gene: 10. The CDR3 extends over 16 amino acids. Germline V gives CDR1 SGHNT, CDR2 YENEEA. CDR3 DNA: TGTGCCAGCAGCTTTGCCGGGACAGCTATTCCCTACGAGCAGTACTTC. Protein sequence: CASSFAGTAIPYEQYF.

V gene TRBV18 combines with J gene TRBJ1-2, with TRBD1 matching 10 bases. J lost 4 bases, V lost 0 bases, and 8 bases had no gene match. The length of the CDR3 is 17 residues. Germline CDR1 and CDR2: KGHSH and LQKENI. CDR3 nucleotides: TGTGCCAGCTCACCACCGGGACAGGGGTCGCCCTCCTATGGCTACACCTTC. It is translated as CASSPPGQGSPSYGYTF.